Sequencing of this TCR beta chain was carried out in a study of cytomegalovirus exposure and HLA in healthy donors (dated by TCRdb to about 2017). Notes on the research overall: According to a later analysis, one platform produced both the roughly 130 validation repertoires and the roughly 640 repertoires of the first cohort. The study combined high-throughput TCR immunosequencing, statistical association of individual TCRs with disease status, and machine learning to predict cytomegalovirus infection status. Along with the approximately 670-subject first cohort, a separate validation cohort of over a hundred different subjects was used. The aim of the study was to test whether cataloging public T cell receptors could identify signatures of past pathogen exposure. Overall results and qualifications from the work: The study listed approximately 150 TCR beta chains as associated with cytomegalovirus. The validation cohort had no HLA typing available for a later analysis, so co-occurrence within that cohort was assessed over all 130 or so repertoires. Cytomegalovirus status was reported to be diagnosed by the classifier with high specificity and sensitivity in both the original and validation cohorts. It was suggested by the authors that the approach could potentially be generalized to other disease states and immunological phenotypes. Of the cluster scores, roughly 93% were above 0 in a later analysis, which found that TCRs clustered in the first cohort also tended to co-occur in the roughly 130 validation repertoires. Across donors, most TCR sequences were observed very rarely, whereas some public TCRs were present in many individuals. In vitro tests confirmed that three of the cytomegalovirus-associated TCR beta chains recognize cytomegalovirus antigens.

From cysteine to phenylalanine, the CDR3 is 14 amino acids long. Just CDR3 DNA is preserved here, 42 bases in frame from base 1. V drops 5 bases and J drops 0 bases, leaving 9 bases in between. CDR1 and CDR2 (SGHVS, FNYEAQ) derive from the germline V gene. Separate from the approximately 670-subject first cohort, the validation cohort of about 120 subjects was the group to which the donors belonged. Concerning this clone itself: It has no known antigen specificity. One base away there is no much larger clone; base qualities are not given.

Libraries were built with the immunoSEQ multiplex PCR assay. On the study's bioinformatics: To diagnose cytomegalovirus status from the catalog of TCR beta chain sequences, a statistical classification framework was built. TCRdb limited this immuneACCESS table to in-frame rearrangements with V and J called. A share of clones is missing; checked studies link under half to unresolved V genes, and the rest is unexplained. V, J and clone size are those of that table, while D and trimming were read from the DNA. The table for this sample lists roughly 120,000 clones; about 87% of them were counted only once. 1.5% to 2% of the sample comes from the top ten.

The specimen was PBMCs. The chain couples TRBV7-6 to TRBJ2-3, and possibly TRBD1, on 5 matching bases. The sequence was collected from a man between 18 and 35 years old in good health and CMV-seronegative. This receptor has the CDR3 CASSPGHSTDTQYF. The base sequence is TGTGCCAGCAGCCCTGGACATAGCACAGATACGCAGTATTTT.